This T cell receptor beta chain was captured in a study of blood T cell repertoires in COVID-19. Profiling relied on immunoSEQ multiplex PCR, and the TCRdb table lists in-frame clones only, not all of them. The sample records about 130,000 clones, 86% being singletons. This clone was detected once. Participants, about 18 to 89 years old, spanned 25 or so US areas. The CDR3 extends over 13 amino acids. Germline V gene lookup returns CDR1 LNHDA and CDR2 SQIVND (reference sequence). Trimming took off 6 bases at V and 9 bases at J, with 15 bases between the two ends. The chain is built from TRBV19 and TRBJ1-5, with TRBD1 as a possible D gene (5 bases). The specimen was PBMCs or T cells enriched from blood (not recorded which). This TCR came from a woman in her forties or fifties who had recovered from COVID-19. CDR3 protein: CASSATVNWPQHF. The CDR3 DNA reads TGTGCCAGTAGCGCGACAGTGAATTGGCCCCAGCATTTT.